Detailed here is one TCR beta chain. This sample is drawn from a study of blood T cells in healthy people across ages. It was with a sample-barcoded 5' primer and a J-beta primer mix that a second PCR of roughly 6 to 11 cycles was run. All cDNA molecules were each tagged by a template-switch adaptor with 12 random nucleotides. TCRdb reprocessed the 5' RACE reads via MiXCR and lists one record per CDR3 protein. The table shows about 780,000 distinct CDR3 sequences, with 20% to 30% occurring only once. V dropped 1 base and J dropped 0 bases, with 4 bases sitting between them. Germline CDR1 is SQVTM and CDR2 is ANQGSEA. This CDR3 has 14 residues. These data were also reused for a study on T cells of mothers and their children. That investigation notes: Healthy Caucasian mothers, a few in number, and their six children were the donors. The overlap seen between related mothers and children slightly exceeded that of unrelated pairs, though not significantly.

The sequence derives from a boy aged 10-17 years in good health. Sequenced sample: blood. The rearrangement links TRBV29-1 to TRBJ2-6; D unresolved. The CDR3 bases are TGCAGCGTTGAAGGGTACTCTGGGGCCAACGTCCTGACTTTC. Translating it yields CSVEGYSGANVLTF.